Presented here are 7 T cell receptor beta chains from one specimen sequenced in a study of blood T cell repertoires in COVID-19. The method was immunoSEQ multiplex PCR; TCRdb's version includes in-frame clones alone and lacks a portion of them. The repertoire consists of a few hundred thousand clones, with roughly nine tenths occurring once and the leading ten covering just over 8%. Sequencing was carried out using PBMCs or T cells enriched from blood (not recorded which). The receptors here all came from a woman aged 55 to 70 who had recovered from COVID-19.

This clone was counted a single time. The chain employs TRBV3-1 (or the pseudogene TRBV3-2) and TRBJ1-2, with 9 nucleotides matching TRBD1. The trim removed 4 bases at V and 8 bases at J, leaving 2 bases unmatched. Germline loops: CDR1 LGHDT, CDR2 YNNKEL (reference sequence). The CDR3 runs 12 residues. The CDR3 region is CASSLTGGGYTF. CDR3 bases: TGTGCCAGCAGCCTGACAGGGGGAGGCTACACCTTC.

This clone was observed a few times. CDR3 bases: TGCGCCAGCAGCTTGGATACCGGGACTAGCGGGGGAACATCCTACGAGCAGTACTTC. Protein: CASSLDTGTSGGTSYEQYF. The chain has TRBV5-1 and TRBJ2-7; 14 bases fit TRBD2. The junction had 9 bases not matched to a gene; V was cut back by 0 bases and J by 1 base. The CDR3 is made up of 19 amino acids. Germline CDR1 is SGHRS and CDR2 is YFSETQ.

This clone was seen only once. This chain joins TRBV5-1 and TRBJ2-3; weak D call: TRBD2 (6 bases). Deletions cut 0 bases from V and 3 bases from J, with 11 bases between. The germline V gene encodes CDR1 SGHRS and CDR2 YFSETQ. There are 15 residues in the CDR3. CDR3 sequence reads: CASSLVAGRTDTQYF. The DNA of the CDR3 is TGCGCCAGCAGCTTGGTTGCAGGGAGGACAGATACGCAGTATTTT.

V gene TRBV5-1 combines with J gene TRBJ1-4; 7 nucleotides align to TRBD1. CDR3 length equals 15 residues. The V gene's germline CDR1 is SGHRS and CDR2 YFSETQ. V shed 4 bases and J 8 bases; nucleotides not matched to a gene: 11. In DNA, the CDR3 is TGCGCCAGCAGCGGTTCGACAGGGCAGAGGGAAAAACTGTTTTTT. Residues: CASSGSTGQREKLFF.

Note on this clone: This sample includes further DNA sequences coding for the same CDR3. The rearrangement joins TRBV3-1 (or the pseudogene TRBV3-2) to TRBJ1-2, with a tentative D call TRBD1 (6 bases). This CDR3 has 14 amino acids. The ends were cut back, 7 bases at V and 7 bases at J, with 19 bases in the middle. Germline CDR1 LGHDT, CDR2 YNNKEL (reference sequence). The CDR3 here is CASTHRGGEGGYTF. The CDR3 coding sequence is TGTGCCAGCACCCATAGAGGGGGGGAAGGTGGCTACACCTTC.

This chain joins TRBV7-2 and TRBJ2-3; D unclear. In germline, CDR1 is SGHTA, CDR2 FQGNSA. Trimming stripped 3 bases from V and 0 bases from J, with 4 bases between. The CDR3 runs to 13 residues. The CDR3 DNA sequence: TGTGCCAGCAGCTTCGTCAGCACAGATACGCAGTATTTT. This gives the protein CASSFVSTDTQYF. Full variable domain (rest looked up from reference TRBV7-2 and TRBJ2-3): GAGVSQSPSNKVTEKGKDVELRCDPISGHTALYWYRQSLGQGLEFLIYFQGNSAPDKSGLPSDRFSAERTGGSVSTLTIQRTQQEDSAVYLCASSFVSTDTQYFGPGTRLTVL.

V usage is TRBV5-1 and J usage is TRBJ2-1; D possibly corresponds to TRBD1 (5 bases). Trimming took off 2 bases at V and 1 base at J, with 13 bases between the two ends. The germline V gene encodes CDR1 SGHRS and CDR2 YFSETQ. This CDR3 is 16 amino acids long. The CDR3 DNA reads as TGCGCCAGCAGCTTACCTAGTGGGGCTTCCTACAATGAGCAGTTCTTC. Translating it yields CASSLPSGASYNEQFF. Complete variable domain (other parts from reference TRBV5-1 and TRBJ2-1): KAGVTQTPRYLIKTRGQQVTLSCSPISGHRSVSWYQQTPGQGLQFLFEYFSETQRNKGNFPGRFSGRQFSNSRSEMNVSTLELGDSALYLCASSLPSGASYNEQFFGPGTRLTVL.